This T cell receptor (beta chain) was identified during a study of coeliac disease. Germline V gene lookup returns CDR1 SGHVS and CDR2 FNYEAQ. The CDR3 runs to 14 residues. The J segment lost 10 bases and the V segment lost 4 bases, leaving 11 bases of the junction unmatched. Method: immunoSEQ multiplex PCR; TCRdb's copy keeps in-frame clones and lacks some. The sample has 950 to 1,300 clones; under 70% are singletons. The source of this sequence is a human donor without celiac disease. The V and J genes are TRBV7-6 and TRBJ2-3; TRBD2 agrees at 7 bases. The sequencing input was intraepithelial lymphocytes from the gut. The CDR3, as DNA: TGTGCCAGCAGCTCGCAGACTAGCCTAGCTGCGCAGTATTTT. Protein sequence: CASSSQTSLAAQYF.